Shown below are 20 T cell receptor beta chains from a single sample sequenced in a study of blood T cells in healthy people across ages. The authors ran a second PCR of about 6 to 11 cycles using a sample-barcoded 5' primer and a J-beta primer mix. TCRdb passed the 5' RACE reads through MiXCR, listing each CDR3 protein once. The data contain about 620,000 distinct CDR3 sequences, around 21% of them singletons. Sequenced input: blood. Every receptor here comes from a man in his 70s in good health.

This clonotype has ten or more counts. V usage is TRBV7-8 and J usage is TRBJ1-6, with TRBD1 matching 7 bases. CDR1 SGHVS and CDR2 FQNEAQ come from the germline V gene. The CDR3 loop spans 15 amino acids. V shed 5 bases, J shed 5 bases, and the junction held 6 bases outside the gene matches. Here the CDR3 DNA reads TGTGCCAGCAGCCCCCCGGGACAGCATAATTCACCCCTCCACTTT. Its translation is CASSPPGQHNSPLHF.

J is TRBJ2-5 and V is TRBV24-1; maybe TRBD1 (5 bases). The DNA end lines up better with TRBJ2-7; the J call may be wrong. This CDR3 contains 12 residues. CDR1 KGHDR and CDR2 SFDVKD come from the germline V gene. CDR3 coding DNA: TGTGCCACCAGATTTGGGGCCGACGAGCAGTACTTC. Protein sequence: CATRFGADEQYF.

The V call is TRBV7-8, the J call TRBJ2-1, with 12 positions matching TRBD2. V gave up 4 bases and J gave up 2 bases; unmatched junction bases: 6. The CDR3 contains 17 residues. Per the germline V gene, CDR1 is SGHVS and CDR2 is FQNEAQ. The CDR3 spells CASSYGLAGRTYNEQFF. CDR3 DNA: TGTGCCAGCAGCTACGGACTAGCGGGGAGGACCTACAATGAGCAGTTCTTC.

V usage is TRBV7-8 and J usage is TRBJ1-2; 7 bases fit TRBD1. The germline V gene encodes CDR1 SGHVS and CDR2 FQNEAQ. The CDR3 length is 14 residues. Trimming took 6 bases from V and 4 from J; bases not matched to a gene: 8. This CDR3 reads CASSRDRLLYGYTF. The CDR3 DNA is TGTGCCAGCAGTCGGGACAGACTCCTCTATGGCTACACCTTC.

The J gene is TRBJ1-1, the V gene TRBV12-3 or TRBV12-4; 8 bases fit TRBD1. V gave up 6 bases and J gave up 4 bases; unmatched junction bases: 10. The length of the CDR3 is 15 residues. CDR3 sequence: CASRWGQELFTEAFF. CDR3 coding DNA: TGTGCCAGCAGATGGGGACAGGAGCTTTTCACTGAAGCTTTCTTT.

The chain combines TRBV28 with TRBJ2-5; 7 positions match TRBD1. J lost 4 bases, V lost 7 bases, and 12 bases had no gene match. The germline V gene encodes CDR1 MDHEN and CDR2 SYDVKM. The CDR3 consists of 15 residues. As DNA, the CDR3 is TGTGCCAGCACCACAGGGGCACAGGGTCCAGAGACCCAGTACTTC. The encoded protein is CASTTGAQGPETQYF.

Only a few counts were recorded for this clonotype. Its ends do not fully match the called genes, so a read error is possible. The rearrangement links TRBV20-1 to TRBJ2-7; D is unresolved. Germline V gives CDR1 DFQATT, CDR2 SNEGSKA (reference sequence). This CDR3 has 13 residues. CDR3 sequence reads: CSARGPFDYEQYF. Here the CDR3 DNA reads TGCAGTGCCAGAGGACCCTTCGACTACGAGCAGTACTTC.

This clonotype has a handful of counts. The chain recombines TRBV28 with TRBJ2-5; perhaps TRBD1 as D (6 bases). The CDR3 length is 16 residues. Trimming took off 5 bases at V and 0 bases at J, with 16 bases between the two ends. Per germline, CDR1 MDHEN and CDR2 SYDVKM. The CDR3 spells CASSPLAGTHQETQYF. The CDR3 DNA follows: TGTGCCAGCAGTCCGCTCGCCGGGACACACCAAGAGACCCAGTACTTC.

V usage is TRBV27 and J usage is TRBJ2-1, with D possibly matching TRBD2 (5 bases). This CDR3 comprises 14 residues. Germline values: CDR1 MNHEY, CDR2 SMNVEV (reference sequence). Trimming shortened V by 3 bases and J by 8 bases, and 14 bases separated the two germline ends. The CDR3 coding sequence is TGTGCCAGCAGTTTGACTGGACTGGCGGATGAGCAGTTCTTC. This encodes CASSLTGLADEQFF.

The rearrangement uses TRBV5-5 and TRBJ2-3; 11 bases map to TRBD2. Per the germline V gene, CDR1 is SGHKS and CDR2 is YYEKEE (reference sequence). There are 17 residues in the CDR3. After removal of 2 bases from V and 4 bases from J, the junction contained 9 bases not matched to a gene. This CDR3 is CASSFLKTSGNPDTQYF. The CDR3 DNA reads as TGTGCCAGCAGCTTTCTGAAGACTAGCGGGAATCCAGATACGCAGTATTTT.

The chain is built from TRBV5-1 and TRBJ2-2; D is uncertain. V lost 1 base to trimming and J lost 7 bases, with 17 bases between them. CDR3 length equals 16 residues. Per the germline V gene, CDR1 is SGHRS and CDR2 is YFSETQ. CDR3: CASSLFRVGADGELFF. For the CDR3, the DNA is TGCGCCAGCAGCTTGTTCCGGGTGGGTGCGGACGGGGAGCTGTTTTTT.

V and J are TRBV12-3 or TRBV12-4 and TRBJ2-7; 7 nucleotides align to TRBD2. The CDR3 has 15 residues. V trimming: 6 bases; J trimming: 2 bases; junction bases outside the gene matches: 10. This CDR3 is CASRSSGEGAYEQYF. CDR3 nucleotide sequence: TGTGCCAGCAGATCAAGCGGGGAAGGGGCCTACGAGCAGTACTTC.

This clonotype was observed a few times. The gene calls are TRBV29-1 and TRBJ2-1, with D possibly matching TRBD1 (5 bases). This CDR3 has 15 amino acids. V was trimmed by 7 bases and J by 0 bases, leaving 16 bases between them. CDR1 and CDR2 from the germline V gene are SQVTM and ANQGSEA. The CDR3 region has the DNA TGCAGCGCCGCAACTGGGGCAAGCTCCTACAATGAGCAGTTCTTC. It codes for CSAATGASSYNEQFF.

This clonotype was counted between two and nine times. The chain has TRBV10-3 and TRBJ1-2; possibly TRBD1 for D (6 bases). The V gene lost 4 bases and the J gene lost 2 bases, with 14 bases spanning the gap. Germline assignment: CDR1 ENHRY and CDR2 SYGVKD. The CDR3 spans 15 residues. The CDR3 spells CAISGSDSPNYGYTF. DNA of the CDR3: TGTGCCATCAGTGGTTCGGACAGCCCCAACTATGGCTACACCTTC.

This rearrangement joins TRBV7-2 to TRBJ2-1; D uncertain. Germline lookup yields CDR1 SGHTA and CDR2 FQGNSA. V was shortened by 0 bases and J by 2 bases, with 8 bases between the two germline ends. This CDR3 is 15 amino acids long. CDR3 nucleotide sequence: TGTGCCAGCAGCTTAGCGGAAGGAACCTACAATGAGCAGTTCTTC. Translation: CASSLAEGTYNEQFF.

Ten or more counts support this clonotype. This sequence joins TRBV5-6 and TRBJ2-5; a possible D gene is TRBD1 (5 bases). V was shortened by 0 bases and J by 2 bases, with 11 bases between the two germline ends. Germline V gene lookup returns CDR1 SGHDT and CDR2 YYEEEE. The CDR3 has 15 residues. In nucleotides, the CDR3 is TGTGCCAGCAGCTTGGTGGGAACAGGACAAGAGACCCAGTACTTC. It codes for CASSLVGTGQETQYF.

This clonotype came up a few times. The genes are TRBV2 and TRBJ2-5; D unresolved. The CDR3 length is 12 residues. CDR1 is SNHLY and CDR2 is FYNNEI in the germline V gene. V was shortened by 5 bases and J by 5 bases, with 9 bases between the two germline ends. The CDR3 sequence: CASSQELETQYF. The CDR3 region has the DNA TGTGCCAGCAGTCAGGAGCTGGAGACCCAGTACTTC.

V usage is TRBV2 and J usage is TRBJ2-1; possibly TRBD1 for D (5 bases). Germline lookup yields CDR1 SNHLY and CDR2 FYNNEI. The CDR3 runs 16 residues. The V and J ends lost 4 bases and 9 bases respectively, with 22 bases between them. Here the CDR3 reads CASSADNRLPGGEQFF. The CDR3 DNA reads as TGTGCCAGCAGTGCGGACAATAGGCTTCCTGGTGGTGAGCAGTTCTTC.

The chain combines TRBV18 with TRBJ1-2; 10 positions agree with TRBD1. Germline values: CDR1 KGHSH, CDR2 LQKENI. The CDR3 has 14 residues. Unmatched junction bases numbered 4, after V lost 2 bases and J lost 7 bases. The CDR3 DNA reads as TGTGCCAGCTCACCAGAGACAGGGGGCGGTGGCTACACCTTC. It codes for CASSPETGGGGYTF.

The sample holds many counts of this clonotype. The chain joins TRBV6-2 or TRBV6-3 to TRBJ2-1, with 12 bases aligning to TRBD2. The V gene's germline CDR1 is MNHEY and CDR2 SVGEGT. CDR3 length: 16 amino acids. V lost 5 bases and J lost 3; bases outside the gene matches: 5. The CDR3 nucleotides read TGTGCCAGCAGTCCGCTAGCGGGAGGGAACTACAATGAGCAGTTCTTC. Translated, it gives CASSPLAGGNYNEQFF.